A single sample gave rise to the 27 T cell receptor beta chains below, sequenced in a study of cytomegalovirus exposure and HLA in healthy donors. A multiplex PCR was run with 60 Vbeta primers and 13 Jbeta primers. TCRdb keeps only in-frame clones here, not all; method: immunoSEQ multiplex PCR. Counted here are more than 95,000 clones, around three quarters occurring once; the ten biggest clones make up 3.5% to 4.5%. The material sequenced was PBMCs. These receptors were collected from a man aged 25 to 40 in good health and CMV-seropositive.

The chain joins TRBV9 to TRBJ2-6; 7 nucleotides line up with TRBD1. There are 16 residues in the CDR3. Germline lookup yields CDR1 SGDLS and CDR2 YYNGEE. Trimming took 0 bases from V and 6 from J; bases not matched to a gene: 6. The CDR3 DNA reads as TGTGCCAGCAGCGTAGGAGGGGGCTTGTTGGCCAACGTCCTGACTTTC. Its protein is CASSVGGGLLANVLTF.

The chain couples TRBV28 to TRBJ2-1; D gene unclear. CDR1 and CDR2 from the germline V gene are MDHEN and SYDVKM. The V and J ends lost 3 bases and 5 bases respectively, with 8 bases between them. CDR3 size: 13 residues. The CDR3 region has the DNA TGTGCCAGCAGTTTGAGGCAGAACAATGAGCAGTTCTTC. Translating it yields CASSLRQNNEQFF. Complete variable domain (other parts from reference TRBV28 and TRBJ2-1): DVKVTQSSRYLVKRTGEKVFLECVQDMDHENMFWYRQDPGLGLRLIYFSYDVKMKEKGDIPEGYSVSREKKERFSLILESASTNQTSMYLCASSLRQNNEQFFGPGTRLTVL.

The J gene is TRBJ1-5, the V gene TRBV6-6, with a possible D match to TRBD1 (6 bases). The CDR3 runs 15 residues. Germline V gives CDR1 MNHNY, CDR2 SVGAGI (reference sequence). V was trimmed by 5 bases and J by 0 bases, leaving 11 bases between them. The CDR3 region has the DNA TGTGCCAGCAGTAGATACAGGGATAGCAATCAGCCCCAGCATTTT. Protein: CASSRYRDSNQPQHF.

V and J are TRBV5-1 and TRBJ2-7; 9 nucleotides agree with TRBD1. CDR3 size: 16 residues. CDR1 and CDR2 (germline): SGHRS, YFSETQ. V shed 0 bases, J shed 0 bases, and the junction held 4 bases outside the gene matches. The CDR3 DNA sequence: TGCGCCAGCAGCTTGGAGACAGGGGGGGACTCCTACGAGCAGTACTTC. Translating gives CASSLETGGDSYEQYF. Looking up the rest from reference TRBV5-1 and TRBJ2-7 gives the full variable domain: KAGVTQTPRYLIKTRGQQVTLSCSPISGHRSVSWYQQTPGQGLQFLFEYFSETQRNKGNFPGRFSGRQFSNSRSEMNVSTLELGDSALYLCASSLETGGDSYEQYFGPGTRLTVT.

This chain uses TRBV5-8 with TRBJ2-5, with D perhaps TRBD2 (6 bases). The end of the DNA aligns better with TRBJ2-7, so the J call may be wrong. Per germline, CDR1 SGHTS and CDR2 YDEGEE. The CDR3 sequence is 15 residues long. The CDR3 is CATPAFGTSILEQYF. In DNA form, the CDR3 reads TGTGCAACACCAGCGTTTGGAACTAGCATACTCGAGCAGTACTTC.

This clone was detected only once. At one end, the junction sequence differs from germline, possibly due to a read error. The rearrangement uses TRBV7-9 and TRBJ2-7; 7 nucleotides agree with TRBD2. CDR1 SEHNR and CDR2 FQNEAQ come from the germline V gene (reference sequence). The CDR3 has 13 amino acids. The CDR3 DNA is TGTTCCAGCAGAAGGACTAGTCGAGGCGAGCAGTACTTC. Encoded protein: CSSRRTSRGEQYF.

Remarks on this clone: At one end the junction does not follow the germline gene, possibly because of a read error. CDR3 coding DNA: TGTGCTAGCAGCTTAGCTTATTTTCCGACTAGCGGTAAGCCCACAGATACGCAGTATTTT. This gives the protein CASSLAYFPTSGKPTDTQYF. This chain connects TRBV7-7 to TRBJ2-3; 9 bases map to TRBD2. The CDR3 totals 20 residues. Germline CDR1 reads SSHAT; CDR2 reads FNYEAQ (reference sequence).

This chain links TRBV6-5 with TRBJ1-2; 12 positions agree with TRBD1. The germline V gene encodes CDR1 MNHEY and CDR2 SVGAGI. Trimming removed 4 bases from V and 2 bases from J; junction bases left unmatched: 5. The CDR3 sequence is 16 residues long. Here the CDR3 DNA reads TGTGCCAGCAGTTGGGACAGGGGGCATGTAAACTATGGCTACACCTTC. Translation: CASSWDRGHVNYGYTF.

This sequence joins TRBV4-3 and TRBJ2-5; 13 bases align to TRBD2. Trimming cost V 4 bases and J 4 bases; bases outside gene matches: 9. CDR3 size: 17 residues. The V gene's germline CDR1 is LGHNA and CDR2 YSLEER. CDR3 nucleotide sequence: TGCGCCAGCAGCCTCAGGACTAGCGGGGGACCGGGAGAGACCCAGTACTTC. Protein product: CASSLRTSGGPGETQYF.

The chain combines TRBV5-4 with TRBJ2-5; 7 nucleotides align to TRBD2. The DNA end is more similar to TRBJ2-7, so the J call may be wrong. The CDR3 length is 15 residues. Germline V gene data show CDR1 as SGHNT and CDR2 as YYREEE (reference sequence). The CDR3 DNA follows: TGTGCCAGCAGCTTTCGGACTAGTGGGACCTACGAGCAGTACTTC. Protein: CASSFRTSGTYEQYF.

The chain combines TRBV6-1 with TRBJ2-1, with a possible D match to TRBD2 (6 bases). V was clipped by 10 bases and J by 3 bases, with 13 bases between them. The germline gives CDR1 MNHNS, CDR2 SASEGT. The CDR3 sequence is 13 residues long. The CDR3 coding sequence is TGTGCCACCCGGGAGCCAAACTACAATGAGCAGTTCTTC. Translated: CATREPNYNEQFF.

The V gene is TRBV11-2, the J gene TRBJ2-1, with D tentatively TRBD1 (5 bases). The V gene's germline CDR1 is SGHAT and CDR2 FQNNGV. Trimming shortened V by 5 bases and J by 8 bases, and 19 bases separated the two germline ends. This CDR3 comprises 15 residues. CDR3 amino acids: CASSHLIQGDDEQFF. CDR3 sequence (DNA): TGTGCCAGCAGCCATCTTATTCAGGGTGATGATGAGCAGTTCTTC.

The gene calls are TRBV7-2 and TRBJ2-7; 8 bases align to TRBD1. Trimming cost V 1 base and J 3 bases; bases outside gene matches: 11. This CDR3 comprises 17 residues. CDR1 is SGHTA, CDR2 FQGNSA, per germline. CDR3 region: CASSLEGHRGTFYEQYF. CDR3 nucleotide sequence: TGTGCCAGCAGCTTAGAGGGCCACAGGGGGACGTTCTACGAGCAGTACTTC. The full variable domain, rest sourced from reference TRBV7-2 and TRBJ2-7, is GAGVSQSPSNKVTEKGKDVELRCDPISGHTALYWYRQSLGQGLEFLIYFQGNSAPDKSGLPSDRFSAERTGGSVSTLTIQRTQQEDSAVYLCASSLEGHRGTFYEQYFGPGTRLTVT.

The chain combines TRBV19 with TRBJ2-2; no definite D call. Trimming cost V 1 base and J 4 bases, with 10 bases left between them. The CDR3 totals 15 residues. Germline values: CDR1 LNHDA, CDR2 SQIVND (reference sequence). The CDR3 DNA follows: TGTGCCAGTAGTATAGGGCAGGCCGGCACCGGGGAGCTGTTTTTT. Residues: CASSIGQAGTGELFF. The full variable domain, rest sourced from reference TRBV19 and TRBJ2-2, is DGGITQSPKYLFRKEGQNVTLSCEQNLNHDAMYWYRQDPGQGLRLIYYSQIVNDFQKGDIAEGYSVSREKKESFPLTVTSAQKNPTAFYLCASSIGQAGTGELFFGEGSRLTVL.

J is TRBJ1-2 and V is TRBV6-5; unclear D gene. V lost 7 bases to trimming and J lost 2 bases, with 14 bases between them. In germline, CDR1 is MNHEY, CDR2 SVGAGI. This CDR3 has 14 amino acids. The CDR3 DNA reads TGTGCCAGCATGGCGAACGGACTAAACTATGGCTACACCTTC. Protein: CASMANGLNYGYTF.

The V gene is TRBV30, the J gene TRBJ2-7, with D possibly being TRBD2 (6 bases). Between the trimmed V and J ends, which lost 0 bases and 3 bases, there was a span of 15 bases. Germline CDR1 is GTSNPN and CDR2 is SVGIG (reference sequence). The CDR3 has 15 residues. The chain's CDR3 is CAWSVEAWGVYEQYF. The DNA of the CDR3 is TGTGCCTGGAGTGTGGAGGCCTGGGGGGTCTACGAGCAGTACTTC.

This clone was counted a few times. The rearrangement uses TRBV6-4 and TRBJ2-1, with 10 bases aligning to TRBD2. This CDR3 contains 15 residues. With V trimmed by 0 bases and J by 5 bases, 1 base remained unmatched. CDR1 and CDR2 (germline): MRHNA, SNTAGT. The CDR3 sequence is CASSDSLAGNNEQFF. The CDR3 DNA follows: TGTGCCAGCAGTGACTCACTAGCGGGGAACAATGAGCAGTTCTTC.

The chain combines TRBV5-1 with TRBJ2-3; TRBD1 aligns across 7 bases. This CDR3 spans 14 amino acids. The V gene's germline CDR1 is SGHRS and CDR2 YFSETQ. V was clipped by 3 bases and J by 3 bases; unmatched bases: 4. For the CDR3, the DNA is TGCGCCAGCAGCTCTTGGACAGGTACAGATACGCAGTATTTT. Translated, it gives CASSSWTGTDTQYF.

CDR3 amino acids: CASSPNRGYSNQPQHF. CDR3 nucleotides: TGTGCCAGTAGTCCCAACAGGGGTTATAGCAATCAGCCCCAGCATTTT. The chain has TRBV19 and TRBJ1-5, with 7 bases lining up with TRBD1. The CDR3 runs 16 residues. From germline, CDR1 is LNHDA and CDR2 SQIVND (reference sequence). V trimming: 5 bases; J trimming: 0 bases; junction bases outside the gene matches: 7.

The chain recombines TRBV2 with TRBJ1-6; D is unresolved. Germline CDR1 and CDR2: SNHLY and FYNNEI. The CDR3 is 14 amino acids. V was clipped by 5 bases and J by 10 bases, with 15 bases between them. CDR3 DNA sequence: TGTGCCAGCAGTCTTCGGGGTGAGGACTCACCCCTCCACTTT. Protein: CASSLRGEDSPLHF.

The chain couples TRBV9 to TRBJ2-7; 9 bases match TRBD2. This CDR3 comprises 14 residues. Germline CDR1 reads SGDLS; CDR2 reads YYNGEE. J was trimmed by 4 bases and V by 2 bases; bases with no gene match: 4. For the CDR3, the DNA is TGTGCCAGCAGCGTCGGAAGCGGGGGGTACGAGCAGTACTTC. Protein product: CASSVGSGGYEQYF.

This chain joins TRBV15 and TRBJ2-7; 7 nucleotides match TRBD1. Germline V gene sequence: CDR1 LNHNV, CDR2 YYDKDF (reference sequence). The ends lost 3 bases at V and 2 bases at J; junction bases unmatched: 4. CDR3 size: 14 residues. CDR3: CATSRRDSTYEQYF. In nucleotides, the CDR3 is TGTGCCACCAGCAGGAGGGACAGCACCTACGAGCAGTACTTC.

The rearrangement uses TRBV29-1 and TRBJ1-2; 7 bases fit TRBD1. This CDR3 has 12 amino acids. From germline, CDR1 is SQVTM and CDR2 ANQGSEA. J gave up 3 bases and V 3 bases, and 1 base lay outside the gene matches. CDR3 nucleotides: TGCAGCGTTGACGACAGGGACTATGGCTACACCTTC. Protein: CSVDDRDYGYTF.

Concerning this clone: A read error may produce the germline difference seen at one junction end. This chain uses TRBV7-2 with TRBJ1-2; D is unclear. Germline V CDR1 and CDR2: SGHTA, FQGNSA. CDR3 length: 15 amino acids. The DNA of the CDR3 is TGTGCCAGCAGCTTAGACGACGGAGCGGGCTATGGGTACACCTTC. Translating gives CASSLDDGAGYGYTF. Full variable domain (remainder filled in from reference TRBV7-2 and TRBJ1-2): GAGVSQSPSNKVTEKGKDVELRCDPISGHTALYWYRQSLGQGLEFLIYFQGNSAPDKSGLPSDRFSAERTGGSVSTLTIQRTQQEDSAVYLCASSLDDGAGYGYTFGSGTRLTVV.

The V call is TRBV29-1, the J call TRBJ2-5; D is unresolved. In germline, CDR1 is SQVTM, CDR2 ANQGSEA. Trimming cost V 5 bases and J 2 bases, with 6 bases left between them. The CDR3 contains 11 residues. CDR3 bases: TGCAGCGTTAGACAACAAGAGACCCAGTACTTC. Translating gives CSVRQQETQYF.

The rearrangement links TRBV9 to TRBJ1-4; no definite D call. V dropped 0 bases and J dropped 5 bases, with 11 bases sitting between them. The CDR3 runs 15 residues. The V gene's germline CDR1 is SGDLS and CDR2 YYNGEE. CDR3 nucleotide sequence: TGTGCCAGCAGCGTAGCGGGCGGGCGGAATGAAAAACTGTTTTTT. The encoded protein is CASSVAGGRNEKLFF.

The chain combines TRBV9 with TRBJ1-3, with a tentative D call TRBD1 (6 bases). The CDR3 totals 17 residues. The V gene lost 4 bases and the J gene lost 2 bases, with 19 bases spanning the gap. Germline V gene lookup returns CDR1 SGDLS and CDR2 YYNGEE. The DNA of the CDR3 is TGTGCCAGCAGCCGAGGGGGGGGATCAGTAGCTGGAAACACCATATATTTT. Translated: CASSRGGGSVAGNTIYF.